The 22 T cell receptor beta chains presented below share a single source sample, sequenced in a study of T cell responses to AZD1222 COVID-19 vaccine. Measured with immunoSEQ multiplex PCR; TCRdb has only the in-frame clones, and not every one. The repertoire consists of roughly 110,000 clones, with about 85% occurring once and the leading ten covering approximately 4.8%. The sample was peripheral blood, taken 28 days after the second AZD1222 dose. The receptor source for this set is an adult who received the AZD1222 COVID-19 vaccine.

The chain has TRBV3-1 (or the pseudogene TRBV3-2) and TRBJ1-3; D is unresolved. Trimming stripped 2 bases from V and 4 bases from J, with 12 bases between. CDR1 is LGHDT and CDR2 is YNNKEL in the germline V gene (reference sequence). The CDR3 is made up of 15 amino acids. The CDR3 reads CASSQYEGVGNTIYF. The CDR3, as DNA: TGTGCCAGCAGCCAATACGAGGGCGTCGGAAACACCATATATTTT.

The chain is built from TRBV24-1 and TRBJ2-4, with D possibly matching TRBD1 (6 bases). Deletions cut 4 bases from V and 5 bases from J, with 8 bases between. CDR3 length: 13 residues. Germline loops: CDR1 KGHDR, CDR2 SFDVKD. For the CDR3, the DNA is TGTGCCACCAGTGACTGGACAGAAAACATTCAGTACTTC. Its translation: CATSDWTENIQYF.

The V and J genes are TRBV4-2 and TRBJ1-2; D perhaps matches TRBD1 (6 bases). CDR3 length: 17 residues. The V gene's germline CDR1 is LGHNA and CDR2 YNFKEQ. V was pared by 0 bases and J by 4 bases, with 18 bases between. The CDR3 bases are TGTGCCAGCAGCCAAGATAGGGGGACTGGAGGGCCCTATGGCTACACCTTC. This sequence encodes CASSQDRGTGGPYGYTF.

CDR3 bases: TGTGCCAGCTCACCACCCGGGAAAATGATTGGGCACACAGATACGCAGTATTTT. Encoded protein: CASSPPGKMIGHTDTQYF. The V gene is TRBV18, the J gene TRBJ2-3; D is possibly TRBD2 (5 bases). Trimming left V 0 bases short and J 2 bases short, with 18 bases between. Per the germline V gene, CDR1 is KGHSH and CDR2 is LQKENI. The CDR3 has 18 amino acids.

The chain combines TRBV9 with TRBJ2-2; 7 bases map to TRBD1. Germline V lookup: CDR1 SGDLS, CDR2 YYNGEE. V lost 3 bases, J lost 6 bases, and 11 bases stayed unmatched. This CDR3 is built from 16 residues. CDR3 DNA sequence: TGTGCCAGCAGCGAGAACAGGGGAACAGCAGCCGGGGAGCTGTTTTTT. This translates into CASSENRGTAAGELFF.

In its sample, this clone was seen once. This chain links TRBV6-1 with TRBJ2-3, with D unresolved. The CDR3 runs to 11 residues. In germline, CDR1 is MNHNS, CDR2 SASEGT. The V gene lost 1 base and the J gene lost 13 bases, with 9 bases spanning the gap. The CDR3 reads CASSEGYVEYF. Written as DNA, the CDR3 is TGTGCCAGCAGTGAAGGATACGTGGAGTATTTT.

The genes are TRBV4-3 and TRBJ2-7, with TRBD1 matching over 8 bases. The CDR3 runs to 17 residues. Germline CDR1 LGHNA, CDR2 YSLEER. Trimming at V came to 1 base and at J to 6 bases, leaving 14 bases not matched to a gene. The CDR3 region has the DNA TGCGCCAGCAGCCAAGGCCCCGCCGACAGGGGTAGGAGCGAGCAGTACTTC. It translates to CASSQGPADRGRSEQYF.

The CDR3 is CASSAGQGKGGNYGYTF. The CDR3 region has the DNA TGTGCCAGTAGTGCCGGACAGGGGAAGGGAGGTAACTATGGCTACACCTTC. This sequence joins TRBV19 and TRBJ1-2; 9 nucleotides align to TRBD1. Germline CDR1 is LNHDA and CDR2 is SQIVND (reference sequence). The CDR3 totals 17 residues. J was trimmed by 1 base and V by 5 bases; bases with no gene match: 11.

The chain carries TRBV2 and TRBJ2-1, with 9 nucleotides matching TRBD1. Germline V gene data show CDR1 as SNHLY and CDR2 as FYNNEI. The CDR3 length is 13 residues. J gave up 7 bases and V 9 bases, and 7 bases lay outside the gene matches. The CDR3 spells CARRGTGRNEQFF. Here the CDR3 DNA reads TGTGCCAGACGGGGGACAGGGCGGAATGAGCAGTTCTTC.

The gene calls are TRBV9 and TRBJ1-2; D ambiguous. This CDR3 spans 12 amino acids. CDR1 is SGDLS and CDR2 is YYNGEE in the germline V gene. V shed 7 bases and J shed 4 bases, with 11 bases lying between them. In nucleotides, the CDR3 is TGTGCCAGCTGGAGCCAGATCTATGGCTACACCTTC. It encodes CASWSQIYGYTF.

This chain joins TRBV12-2 and TRBJ1-2; the table gives TRBD1 as D, unverified against the DNA. TRBV12-2 is recorded as a pseudogene. The length of the CDR3 is 14 residues. The CDR3 is CASRLAKGDEGYTF. For the CDR3, the DNA is TGTGCAAGTCGCTTAGCAAAGGGGGACGAGGGCTACACCTTC.

The rearrangement uses TRBV7-2 and TRBJ1-5; 10 bases fit TRBD1. This CDR3 is 15 amino acids long. V trimming: 5 bases; J trimming: 7 bases; junction bases outside the gene matches: 8. Germline loops: CDR1 SGHTA, CDR2 FQGNSA. CDR3 bases: TGTGCCAGCAGCCCTAGGGGGGACAGGGGACAGCCCCAGCATTTT. It yields the protein CASSPRGDRGQPQHF.

The rearrangement joins TRBV29-1 to TRBJ2-7, with D tentatively TRBD1 (5 bases). CDR3 length: 12 residues. The V end was cut by 3 bases, the J end by 3 bases, with 9 bases between. Germline-derived CDR1 and CDR2 are SQVTM and ANQGSEA. The CDR3, as DNA: TGCAGCGTTGAGGGGCAGCACTACGAGCAGTACTTC. It yields the protein CSVEGQHYEQYF.

In nucleotides, the CDR3 is TGTGCCAGCAGTTTCGATGCTTCCTATGGCTACACCTTC. It encodes CASSFDASYGYTF. The chain uses TRBV28 and TRBJ1-2; no definite D call. Germline loops: CDR1 MDHEN, CDR2 SYDVKM. Between the trimmed V and J ends, which lost 3 bases and 4 bases, there was a span of 9 bases. The CDR3 spans 13 residues.

The rearrangement links TRBV5-5 to TRBJ2-7; 8 bases are shared with TRBD1. The CDR3 loop spans 15 amino acids. Germline CDR1 reads SGHKS; CDR2 reads YYEKEE (reference sequence). Trimming at V came to 1 base and at J to 4 bases, leaving 7 bases not matched to a gene. In nucleotides, the CDR3 is TGTGCCAGCAGCTTGTTCGGGCAGGGGGCATACGAGCAGTACTTC. This codes for CASSLFGQGAYEQYF.

This chain joins TRBV19 and TRBJ1-2; D gene uncertain. From germline, CDR1 is LNHDA and CDR2 SQIVND (reference sequence). Trimming left V 7 bases short and J 2 bases short, with 8 bases between. The CDR3 sequence is 12 residues long. The CDR3 region has the DNA TGTGCCAGTAAGCCGAGAAACTATGGCTACACCTTC. It encodes CASKPRNYGYTF.

The chain joins TRBV6-5 to TRBJ1-2; D is ambiguous. Germline lookup yields CDR1 MNHEY and CDR2 SVGAGI. The CDR3 spans 13 residues. V was clipped by 2 bases and J by 4 bases, with 8 bases between them. The chain's CDR3 is CASSYKQIYGYTF. The DNA for the CDR3 is TGTGCCAGCAGTTACAAACAGATCTATGGCTACACCTTC.

The V and J genes are TRBV18 and TRBJ1-1; weak D call: TRBD1 (6 bases). The germline gives CDR1 KGHSH, CDR2 LQKENI. V lost 6 bases and J lost 1, with 9 bases in between. The CDR3 spans 13 residues. The CDR3 DNA reads as TGTGCCAGCTCCAGGACAGCGAACACTGAAGCTTTCTTT. Translating gives CASSRTANTEAFF.

This clone was picked up one time. The rearrangement links TRBV24-1 to TRBJ2-1, with 7 bases aligning to TRBD2. CDR1 is KGHDR, CDR2 SFDVKD, per germline. The CDR3 extends over 14 amino acids. The ends lost 5 bases at V and 0 bases at J; junction bases unmatched: 0. CDR3 amino acids: CATSASGSYNEQFF. The DNA of the CDR3 is TGTGCCACCAGTGCTAGCGGCTCCTACAATGAGCAGTTCTTC.

The chain employs TRBV4-3 and TRBJ2-1, with TRBD1 matching 7 bases. V lost 0 bases to trimming and J lost 7 bases; unmatched junction nucleotides: 3. This CDR3 has 14 amino acids. Germline CDR1 and CDR2: LGHNA and YSLEER. The CDR3 nucleotides are TGCGCCAGCAGCCAAGATCTCAGGGGGAATGAGCAGTTCTTC. Amino acids: CASSQDLRGNEQFF.

This chain connects TRBV27 to TRBJ2-7; D could derive from TRBD1 or TRBD2 (7 bases each). Germline V gene lookup returns CDR1 MNHEY and CDR2 SMNVEV (reference sequence). The germline V and J ends were trimmed by 3 bases and 5 bases, with 11 bases remaining between them. This CDR3 comprises 13 residues. Written as DNA, the CDR3 is TGTGCCAGCAGTTTGACAGGGAGGGACGAGCAGTACTTC. Translation gives CASSLTGRDEQYF.

This clone showed up just once. The chain combines TRBV5-1 with TRBJ2-5, with D perhaps being TRBD1 or TRBD2 (5 bases each). V lost 5 bases, J lost 5 bases, and 16 bases lay in between. The CDR3 has 14 residues. Germline CDR1 is SGHRS and CDR2 is YFSETQ. CDR3 in DNA: TGCGCCAGCAGTACTCCCGGGGCCAGGGAGACCCAGTACTTC. Its translation is CASSTPGARETQYF.